Given below is one T cell receptor (beta chain) in context. Its binding antigen is unknown. Per-nucleotide qualities are absent, and no much larger clonotype sits a single base away. One collaborating source in Seattle enrolled patients during active infection and followed them longitudinally through the course of disease. The collaborating institutions used their own protocols to collect whole blood in K2EDTA tubes. For TCRbeta analysis, collaborators shipped samples as frozen whole blood, isolated PBMCs, or DNA extracted from either of those sample types. CDR1 and CDR2, per the germline V gene, are SQVTM and ANQGSEA. The CDR3 covers 14 residues, taking in both the cysteine and the phenylalanine. Kept here is only the CDR3 DNA, which spans 42 bases and is read in frame from base 1. The data were taken from a study of blood T cell repertoires in COVID-19 (TCRdb year 2020). Background on the whole study: Collaborator samples came from the United States, Italy and Spain and covered acute and convalescent phases of COVID-19. The material from the prospective study consisted of cDNA or gDNA derived from T cells, B-cell-depleted T cells, or PBMCs. The dataset comprised deeply sampled blood TCRbeta repertoires from subjects exposed to, actively infected with, or recovered from COVID-19. A freely available public database, intended as a resource for researchers studying the immune response to SARS-CoV-2, is where the repertoires were released. Samples were obtained from the ongoing ImmuneRACE study (first 160 participants) and from some 1,200 subjects provided by 6 global collaborators. The sample metadata nearly always contained a de-identified subject ID, COVID-19 status, age in years and sex. Where available, HLA class I and class II types were obtained from metadata supplied by the sample provider rather than from assay-based typing. The paper's findings and limits, for the study overall: How much clinical and demographic metadata was included differed by source and by participant, and the metadata was provided uncurated.

TCRbeta CDR3 regions were amplified from genomic DNA by means of the immunoSEQ Assay, a bias-controlled multiplex PCR. The source study handled its data this way. The number of nucleated cells in each sample was estimated from the amplification of reference gene primers within the assay. To quantify the absolute abundance of each unique TCRbeta CDR3 rearrangement, sequence reads were collapsed and filtered. For each sample, productive Simpson clonality was calculated by taking the square root of Simpson's diversity index across productive rearrangements. TCRdb obtained this table from immuneACCESS and retained in-frame rearrangements with V and J assigned. These tables miss some clones; where compared with another copy, unresolved V genes account for less than half of the shortfall, and the remainder is unexplained. V and J calls and clone size are given by that table; D and trimming were obtained from the DNA. The sample table contains around 270,000 clones; only one count was recorded for approximately 91% of them. Around 2.5% of the sample is held by the ten biggest clonotypes.

The chain is made from TRBV29-1 and TRBJ2-2, with no D gene named confidently. The receptor was derived from a person aged 18-35 years with COVID-19, enrolled during active disease. What was sequenced was peripheral blood. The DNA sequence is TGCGCAGCGTTAACCCCTTCGAACACCGGGGAGCTGTTTTTT. The resulting protein is CAALTPSNTGELFF.